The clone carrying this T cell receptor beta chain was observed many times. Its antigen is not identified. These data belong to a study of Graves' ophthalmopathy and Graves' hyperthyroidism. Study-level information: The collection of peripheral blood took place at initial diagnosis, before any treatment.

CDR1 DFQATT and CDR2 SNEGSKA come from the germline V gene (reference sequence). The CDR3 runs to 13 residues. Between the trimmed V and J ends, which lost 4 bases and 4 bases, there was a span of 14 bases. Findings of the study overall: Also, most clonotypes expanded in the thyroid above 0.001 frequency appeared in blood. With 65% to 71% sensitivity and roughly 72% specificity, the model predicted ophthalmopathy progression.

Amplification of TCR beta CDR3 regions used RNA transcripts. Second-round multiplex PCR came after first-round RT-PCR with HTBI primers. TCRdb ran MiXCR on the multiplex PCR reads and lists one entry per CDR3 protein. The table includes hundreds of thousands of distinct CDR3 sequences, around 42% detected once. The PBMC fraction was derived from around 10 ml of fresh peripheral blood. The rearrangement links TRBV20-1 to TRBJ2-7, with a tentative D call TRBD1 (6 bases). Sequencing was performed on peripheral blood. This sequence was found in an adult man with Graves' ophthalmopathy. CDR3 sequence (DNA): TGCAGTGCTATCAGGGGCCCCCCTTACGAGCAGTACTTC. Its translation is CSAIRGPPYEQYF.